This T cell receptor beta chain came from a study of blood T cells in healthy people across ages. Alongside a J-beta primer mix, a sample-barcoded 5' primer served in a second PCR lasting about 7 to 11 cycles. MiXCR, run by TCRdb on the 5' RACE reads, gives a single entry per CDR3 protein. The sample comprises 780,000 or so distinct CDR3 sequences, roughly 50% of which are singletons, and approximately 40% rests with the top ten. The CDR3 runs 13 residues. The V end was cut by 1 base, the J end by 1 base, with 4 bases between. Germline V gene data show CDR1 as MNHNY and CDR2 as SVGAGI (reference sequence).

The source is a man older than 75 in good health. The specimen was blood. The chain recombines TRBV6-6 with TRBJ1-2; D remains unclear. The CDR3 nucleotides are TGTGCCAGCAGTTACTTGGATAACTATGGCTACACCTTC. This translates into CASSYLDNYGYTF.